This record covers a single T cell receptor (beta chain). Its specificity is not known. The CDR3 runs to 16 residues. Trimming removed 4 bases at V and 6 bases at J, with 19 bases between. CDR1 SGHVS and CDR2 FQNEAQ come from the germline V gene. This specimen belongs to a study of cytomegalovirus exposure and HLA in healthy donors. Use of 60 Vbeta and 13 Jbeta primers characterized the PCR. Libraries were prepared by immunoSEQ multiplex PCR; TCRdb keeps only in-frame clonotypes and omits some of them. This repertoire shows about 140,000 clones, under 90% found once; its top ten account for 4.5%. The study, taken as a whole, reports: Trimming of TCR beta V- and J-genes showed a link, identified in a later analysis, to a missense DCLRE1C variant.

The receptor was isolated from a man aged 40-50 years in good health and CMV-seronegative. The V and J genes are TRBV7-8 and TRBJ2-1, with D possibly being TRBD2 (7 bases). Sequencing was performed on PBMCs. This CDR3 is CASSSLLGGHGNEQFF. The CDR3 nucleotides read TGTGCCAGCAGCTCCCTCCTCGGGGGGCATGGCAATGAGCAGTTCTTC.